The next 6 T cell receptor beta chains were all read from a single sample in a study of blood T cells in healthy people across ages. PCR was performed a second time for 7 to 11 cycles using a sample-barcoded 5' primer and a J-beta primer mix. TCRdb used MiXCR to reprocess the 5' RACE reads, holding one entry per CDR3 protein. The sample yields 1.5 million or so distinct CDR3 sequences, 40% to 50% seen once. The sample consisted of blood. The receptors stem from a woman aged 18-29 years in good health.

Concerning this clonotype: One end of the junction is discordant with germline, which a read error may explain. The DNA of the CDR3 is TGCAGTGCTCACCTAGGGACAATACACGGGGCCAAAGTCCTGACTTTC. This codes for CSAHLGTIHGAKVLTF. This sequence joins TRBV20-1 and TRBJ2-6; tentative D call: TRBD1 (6 bases). Germline CDR1 DFQATT, CDR2 SNEGSKA (reference sequence). CDR3 length: 16 residues.

As concerns this clonotype: A much larger clone sits a single nucleotide away, making a read error possible. The chain couples TRBV3-1 to TRBJ2-1; D not certain. Near its end, the DNA agrees better with TRBJ2-7, so the J call may be wrong. This CDR3 is built from 13 residues. Germline CDR1 reads LGHDT; CDR2 reads YNNKEL (reference sequence). The CDR3 spells CASSQLGGNEQYF. Written as DNA, the CDR3 is TGTGCCAGCAGCCAACTAGGCGGCAATGAGCAGTACTTC.

This sequence joins TRBV7-9 and TRBJ2-3; 7 bases match TRBD1. With 2 bases clipped from V and 3 bases from J, the junction kept 8 bases outside the gene matches. The V gene's germline CDR1 is SEHNR and CDR2 FQNEAQ (reference sequence). The CDR3 length is 16 residues. CDR3 protein: CASSLMVRGSTDTQYF. CDR3 nucleotides: TGTGCCAGCAGCTTAATGGTCAGGGGGAGTACAGATACGCAGTATTTT.

The chain is built from TRBV3-1 and TRBJ2-4; D is undetermined. CDR3 length equals 17 residues. From germline, CDR1 is LGHDT and CDR2 YNNKEL (reference sequence). V dropped 0 bases and J dropped 13 bases, with 25 bases sitting between them. The CDR3 loop is CASSQDELTSTDNEQYF. The CDR3 DNA reads as TGTGCCAGCAGCCAAGATGAACTCACCTCCACTGACAATGAGCAGTACTTC. Variable domain in full (rest from reference TRBV3-1 and TRBJ2-4): DTAVSQTPKYLVTQMGNDKSIKCEQNLGHDTMYWYKQDSKKFLKIMFSYNNKELIINETVPNRFSPKSPDKAHLNLHINSLELGDSAVYFCASSQDELTSTDNEQYFGAGTRLSVL.

The chain links TRBV7-6 to TRBJ2-1, with D perhaps matching TRBD2 (6 bases). The CDR3 covers 14 residues. Germline-derived CDR1 and CDR2 are SGHVS and FNYEAQ. V gave up 0 bases and J gave up 9 bases, with 12 bases separating them. CDR3: CASSLALGGREQFF. In DNA, the CDR3 is TGTGCCAGCAGCTTAGCGTTGGGAGGCCGTGAGCAGTTCTTC.

The CDR3 DNA reads as TGCAGTGCTAGAGGAGAGGTTCAGGAGACCCAGTACTTC. This encodes CSARGEVQETQYF. The rearrangement links TRBV20-1 to TRBJ2-7; D remains unclear. The J call may be incorrect, as the DNA end agrees better with TRBJ2-5. This CDR3 contains 13 residues. Germline-derived CDR1 and CDR2 are DFQATT and SNEGSKA (reference sequence).